This T cell receptor beta chain stems from a study of cytomegalovirus exposure and HLA in healthy donors. PCR amplification relied on 60 Vbeta primers (plus 13 Jbeta primers). Profiled with immunoSEQ multiplex PCR; TCRdb holds only in-frame clones, not every one. This table holds 100,000 to 150,000 clones, about 74% found once. Judged by abundance, this clone is medium-sized. As yet, its antigen is unknown. There were likely unrecorded immune exposures, though donors were nominally healthy when sampled. General study points: Productive rates of about 87% or about 30% were seen for most TCR beta V segments in an earlier analysis.

Trimming stripped 1 base from V and 3 bases from J, with 6 bases between. Germline CDR1 and CDR2: MNHEY and SVGAGI. This CDR3 is built from 14 residues. The chain is built from TRBV6-5 and TRBJ1-4; D is unresolved. The sequence was obtained from a man aged 40-55 years in good health and CMV-seropositive. Source material: PBMCs. CDR3 residues: CASSYYGANEKLFF. The CDR3 nucleotides read TGTGCCAGCAGTTACTACGGGGCTAATGAAAAACTGTTTTTT.